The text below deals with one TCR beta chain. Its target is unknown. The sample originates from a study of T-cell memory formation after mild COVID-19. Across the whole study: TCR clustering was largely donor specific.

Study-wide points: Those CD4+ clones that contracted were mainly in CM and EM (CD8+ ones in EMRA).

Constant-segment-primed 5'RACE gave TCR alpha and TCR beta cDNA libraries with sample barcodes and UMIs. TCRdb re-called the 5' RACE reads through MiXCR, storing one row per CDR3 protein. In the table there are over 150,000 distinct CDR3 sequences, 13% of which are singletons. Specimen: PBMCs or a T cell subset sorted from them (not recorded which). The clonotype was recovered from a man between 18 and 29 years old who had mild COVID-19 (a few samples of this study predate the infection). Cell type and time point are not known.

CDR3 protein: CAIRGDRSGETQYF. The DNA for the CDR3 is TGTGCCATCAGGGGGGACAGGTCCGGGGAGACCCAGTACTTC. The V and J genes are TRBV10-3 and TRBJ2-5, with 8 bases aligning to TRBD1. Germline lookup yields CDR1 ENHRY and CDR2 SYGVKD. The CDR3 length is 14 residues. V lost 6 bases, J lost 5 bases, and 8 bases stayed unmatched.